The 3 T cell receptor beta chains below come from one sample, sequenced in a study of persistence of HIV-infected CD4 T cells. No antigen has been identified for these receptors. The stimulus was lysate of CMV-infected fibroblasts, approximately 9.6 ug/mL. CD40L/CD69 double-negative CD45RO-high memory CD4+ T cells were collected. This was the immunoSEQ version 4 assay in survey mode. Only in-frame clones appear in the TCRdb table, and some are missing; sequencing was by immunoSEQ multiplex PCR. This table has 46,000 or so clones, around 75% appearing once. The specimen was CD4+ T cells sorted from PBMCs after approximately 19-hour stimulation, collected from a patient who received antiretroviral therapy. The source of these receptors is an adult man with HIV who was CMV-seropositive.

This rearrangement joins TRBV5-4 to TRBJ2-1; 10 positions agree with TRBD1. Germline values: CDR1 SGHNT, CDR2 YYREEE (reference sequence). CDR3 length equals 14 residues. The V segment lost 4 bases and the J segment 6 bases; nucleotides outside the gene matches: 4. CDR3 DNA: TGTGCCAGCAGCCGGGACAGGGGTAGCAATGAGCAGTTCTTC. Residues: CASSRDRGSNEQFF. Variable domain in full (rest from reference TRBV5-4 and TRBJ2-1): ETGVTQSPTHLIKTRGQQVTLRCSSQSGHNTVSWYQQALGQGPQFIFQYYREEENGRGNFPPRFSGLQFPNYSSELNVNALELDDSALYLCASSRDRGSNEQFFGPGTRLTVL.

This clone was seen a handful of times. The chain couples TRBV6-5 to TRBJ2-7, with D uncertain. V shed 0 bases and J shed 3 bases, with 12 bases lying between them. The CDR3 is 15 amino acids. Germline CDR1 is MNHEY and CDR2 is SVGAGI. This chain's CDR3 is CASSYSARMGYEQYF. The CDR3 DNA follows: TGTGCCAGCAGTTACTCGGCCAGAATGGGCTACGAGCAGTACTTC.

The rearrangement uses TRBV18 and TRBJ2-1; the D is unclear. V gave up 7 bases and J gave up 6 bases, with 10 bases separating them. From germline, CDR1 is KGHSH and CDR2 LQKENI. The CDR3 runs to 12 residues. The CDR3 region is CASFEPGNEQFF. The CDR3 region has the DNA TGTGCCAGCTTCGAACCGGGCAATGAGCAGTTCTTC. Drawing the rest from reference TRBV18 and TRBJ2-1, the complete variable domain is NAGVMQNPRHLVRRRGQEARLRCSPMKGHSHVYWYRQLPEEGLKFMVYLQKENIIDESGMPKERFSAEFPKEGPSILRIQQVVRGDSAAYFCASFEPGNEQFFGPGTRLTVL.